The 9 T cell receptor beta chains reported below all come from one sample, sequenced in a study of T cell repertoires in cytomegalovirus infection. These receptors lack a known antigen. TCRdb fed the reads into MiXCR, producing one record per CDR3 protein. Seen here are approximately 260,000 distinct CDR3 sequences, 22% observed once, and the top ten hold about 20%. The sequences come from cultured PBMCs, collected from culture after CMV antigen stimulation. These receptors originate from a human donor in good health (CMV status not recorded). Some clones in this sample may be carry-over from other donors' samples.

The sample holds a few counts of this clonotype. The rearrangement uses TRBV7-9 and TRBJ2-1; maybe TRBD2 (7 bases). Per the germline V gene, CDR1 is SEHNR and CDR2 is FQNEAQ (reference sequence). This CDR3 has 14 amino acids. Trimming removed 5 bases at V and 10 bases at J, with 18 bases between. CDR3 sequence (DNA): TGTGCCAGCAGCCCTCAAGGGGGGGTTGCGGAGCAGTTCTTC. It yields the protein CASSPQGGVAEQFF.

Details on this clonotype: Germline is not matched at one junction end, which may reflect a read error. The CDR3 bases are TGTGCCAACAGTTTACAGGGGTCGGATCAGCCCCAGCATTTT. Translating it yields CANSLQGSDQPQHF. The genes are TRBV12-3 or TRBV12-4 and TRBJ1-5; 7 nucleotides align to TRBD1. The CDR3 runs 14 residues.

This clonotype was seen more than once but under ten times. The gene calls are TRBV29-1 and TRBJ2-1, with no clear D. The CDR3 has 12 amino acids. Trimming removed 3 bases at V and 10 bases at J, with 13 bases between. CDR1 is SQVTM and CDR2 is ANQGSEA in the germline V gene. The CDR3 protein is CSVEMGRTEQFF. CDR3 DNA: TGCAGCGTTGAGATGGGCCGTACGGAGCAGTTCTTC.

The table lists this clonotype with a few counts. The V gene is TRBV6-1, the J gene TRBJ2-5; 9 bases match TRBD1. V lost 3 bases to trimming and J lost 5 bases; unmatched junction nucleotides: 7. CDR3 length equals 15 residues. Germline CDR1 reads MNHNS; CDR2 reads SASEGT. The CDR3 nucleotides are TGTGCCAGCAGTGAGTTCTGGGACAGGGCGGAGACCCAGTACTTC. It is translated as CASSEFWDRAETQYF.

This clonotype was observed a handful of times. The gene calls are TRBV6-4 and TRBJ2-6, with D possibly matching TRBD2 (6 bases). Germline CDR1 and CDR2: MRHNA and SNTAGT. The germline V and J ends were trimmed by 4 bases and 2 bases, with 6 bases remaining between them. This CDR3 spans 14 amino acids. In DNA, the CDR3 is TGTGCCAGCAGTGGGGGGGCTGGGGCCAACGTCCTGACTTTC. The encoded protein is CASSGGAGANVLTF.

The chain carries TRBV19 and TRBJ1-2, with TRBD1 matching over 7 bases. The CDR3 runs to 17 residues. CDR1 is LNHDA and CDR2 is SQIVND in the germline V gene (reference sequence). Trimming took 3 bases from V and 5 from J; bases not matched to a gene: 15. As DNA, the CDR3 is TGTGCCAGTAGTATGGTAGTCTTGGGGGACAGCCGGTATGGCTACACCTTC. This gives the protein CASSMVVLGDSRYGYTF.

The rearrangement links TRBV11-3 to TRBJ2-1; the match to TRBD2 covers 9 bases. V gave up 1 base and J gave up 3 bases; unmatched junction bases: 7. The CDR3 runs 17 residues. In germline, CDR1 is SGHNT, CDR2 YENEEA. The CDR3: CASSLGWPSGVYNEQFF. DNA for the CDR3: TGTGCCAGCAGCTTAGGATGGCCTAGCGGGGTCTACAATGAGCAGTTCTTC.

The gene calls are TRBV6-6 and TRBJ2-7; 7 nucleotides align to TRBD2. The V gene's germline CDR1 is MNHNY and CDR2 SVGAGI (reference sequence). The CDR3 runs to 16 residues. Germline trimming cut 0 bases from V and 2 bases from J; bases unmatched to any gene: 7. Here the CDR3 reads CASSYSRAGATYEQYV. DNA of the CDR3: TGTGCCAGCAGTTACTCGAGGGCGGGAGCTACCTACGAGCAGTACGTC.

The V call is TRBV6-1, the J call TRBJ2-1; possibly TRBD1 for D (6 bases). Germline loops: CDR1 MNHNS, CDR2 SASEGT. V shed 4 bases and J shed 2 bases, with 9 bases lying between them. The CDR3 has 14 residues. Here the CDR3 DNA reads TGTGCCAGCAGTGGACAGGTTACCTACAATGAGCAGTTCTTC. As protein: CASSGQVTYNEQFF.